These 20 T cell receptor beta chains share one sample of origin, sequenced in a study of CD8+CD57+ T cells in acquired aplastic anemia. According to the study, genomic DNA was the template for TCR beta VDJ and CDR3 profiling. TCRdb fed the reads into MiXCR, producing one record per CDR3 protein. The table lists 150,000 to 200,000 distinct CDR3 sequences, 40% to 50% of them singletons, with roughly 3% in the top ten. The sequenced material came from sorted CD4+, CD8+, or CD8+CD57+ T cells (not recorded which) from PBMCs. The receptor set was obtained from a human donor in good health.

The rearrangement uses TRBV11-1 and TRBJ1-6; 8 bases line up with TRBD1. The CDR3 covers 18 residues. From germline, CDR1 is SGHAT and CDR2 FQDESV (reference sequence). The trim removed 0 bases at V and 5 bases at J, leaving 9 bases unmatched. CDR3 region: CASSLAPGQAQDNSPLHF. As DNA, the CDR3 is TGTGCCAGCAGCTTAGCACCGGGACAGGCCCAGGATAATTCACCCCTCCACTTT.

The V call is TRBV10-3, the J call TRBJ2-3; D is unresolved. The CDR3 spans 13 residues. V was clipped by 0 bases and J by 4 bases, with 5 bases between them. Germline-derived CDR1 and CDR2 are ENHRY and SYGVKD. For the CDR3, the DNA is TGTGCCATCAGTGAGTCAAAGGCAGATACGCAGTATTTT. This translates into CAISESKADTQYF.

The chain has TRBV20-1 and TRBJ2-7; 9 bases agree with TRBD2. The germline CDR1 and CDR2 sequences are DFQATT and SNEGSKA (reference sequence). The length of the CDR3 is 13 residues. V dropped 3 bases and J dropped 7; count of bases not matched to a gene: 7. In DNA form, the CDR3 reads TGCAGTGCTAGGGGGACTAGCACGGGTGAGCAGTACTTC. This encodes CSARGTSTGEQYF.

About this clonotype: A read error may produce the germline difference seen at one junction end. V and J are TRBV24-1 and TRBJ1-2; D is possibly TRBD1 (6 bases). From germline, CDR1 is KGHDR and CDR2 SFDVKD. This CDR3 contains 14 residues. CDR3 loop: CTTSDFAGVGGYTF. CDR3 DNA sequence: TGTACCACCAGTGATTTTGCAGGGGTCGGAGGTTACACCTTC.

This chain joins TRBV7-9 and TRBJ2-3; 13 nucleotides agree with TRBD2. Germline V gene data show CDR1 as SEHNR and CDR2 as FQNEAQ (reference sequence). The CDR3 is 16 amino acids. Trimming at V came to 5 bases and at J to 6 bases, leaving 8 bases not matched to a gene. For the CDR3, the DNA is TGTGCCAGCAGCATAACTAGCGGGAGGGCCGGGGATACGCAGTATTTT. It specifies CASSITSGRAGDTQYF.

This chain connects TRBV7-9 to TRBJ2-5, with TRBD2 matching 8 bases. In germline, CDR1 is SEHNR, CDR2 FQNEAQ (reference sequence). The J segment lost 6 bases and the V segment lost 5 bases, leaving 5 bases of the junction unmatched. The CDR3 covers 13 residues. The CDR3, as DNA: TGTGCCAGCAGCGCTACTAGCGGAAAGACCCAGTACTTC. Its protein product is CASSATSGKTQYF.

This clonotype was seen only once. This chain uses TRBV30 with TRBJ2-6; TRBD1 aligns across 9 bases. The ends lost 1 base at V and 0 bases at J; junction bases unmatched: 1. Germline CDR1 GTSNPN, CDR2 SVGIG (reference sequence). The CDR3 consists of 16 residues. CDR3 loop: CAWSGDRVSGANVLTF. The CDR3 DNA reads as TGTGCCTGGAGTGGGGACAGGGTCTCTGGGGCCAACGTCCTGACTTTC.

The chain is built from TRBV19 and TRBJ2-2; D uncertain. The CDR3 length is 12 residues. Trimming stripped 5 bases from V and 5 bases from J, with 6 bases between. Germline V CDR1 and CDR2: LNHDA, SQIVND (reference sequence). The chain's CDR3 is CASSPQTGELFF. CDR3 coding DNA: TGTGCCAGTAGTCCTCAGACCGGGGAGCTGTTTTTT. Full variable domain (rest looked up from reference TRBV19 and TRBJ2-2): DGGITQSPKYLFRKEGQNVTLSCEQNLNHDAMYWYRQDPGQGLRLIYYSQIVNDFQKGDIAEGYSVSREKKESFPLTVTSAQKNPTAFYLCASSPQTGELFFGEGSRLTVL.

This clonotype appeared many times. The chain uses TRBV7-3 and TRBJ2-1; D is possibly TRBD2 (6 bases). The CDR3 is 15 residues long. Germline V gene sequence: CDR1 SGHTA, CDR2 FQGTGA. The V gene lost 5 bases and the J gene lost 8 bases, with 19 bases spanning the gap. The CDR3 region is CASSPGSGIVDEQFF. CDR3 coding DNA: TGTGCCAGCAGCCCCGGGAGTGGGATAGTGGATGAGCAGTTCTTC.

The chain joins TRBV24-1 to TRBJ2-7, with D tentatively TRBD1 or TRBD2 (5 bases each). The V end lost 7 bases, the J end lost 4 bases, and 19 bases lay between the germline ends. CDR3 length: 15 residues. Germline CDR1 KGHDR, CDR2 SFDVKD. As DNA, the CDR3 is TGTGCCACCAGCACCTTAGGGACGGAGATTTACGAGCAGTACTTC. It encodes CATSTLGTEIYEQYF.

The V call is TRBV6-5, the J call TRBJ1-2; no clear D gene. The CDR3 loop spans 12 amino acids. Germline V CDR1 and CDR2: MNHEY, SVGAGI. The V gene lost 2 bases and the J gene lost 8 bases, with 9 bases spanning the gap. Here the CDR3 reads CASSYEGRGYTF. The CDR3 nucleotides read TGTGCCAGCAGTTACGAGGGCCGGGGCTACACCTTC.

This clonotype has a count of ten or more. The V and J genes are TRBV5-1 and TRBJ2-1; 8 bases line up with TRBD2. CDR1 and CDR2 from the germline V gene are SGHRS and YFSETQ. This CDR3 is 15 amino acids long. J gave up 4 bases and V 1 base, and 4 bases lay outside the gene matches. CDR3 in DNA: TGCGCCAGCAGCTTGCCACGGGAGGGATACAATGAGCAGTTCTTC. It is translated as CASSLPREGYNEQFF.

This clonotype was observed a handful of times. The rearrangement uses TRBV4-1 and TRBJ2-3; 7 bases line up with TRBD2. CDR3 size: 16 residues. Germline CDR1 reads MGHRA; CDR2 reads YSYEKL. The V and J ends lost 2 bases and 3 bases, in that order; junction bases with no gene match: 8. The CDR3: CASSQFSSGETDTQYF. DNA of the CDR3: TGCGCCAGCAGCCAATTCTCGAGCGGGGAGACAGATACGCAGTATTTT.

This chain uses TRBV15 with TRBJ1-4, with TRBD1 matching 10 bases. The germline V gene encodes CDR1 LNHNV and CDR2 YYDKDF (reference sequence). CDR3 length: 16 amino acids. V gave up 1 base and J gave up 5 bases; unmatched junction bases: 4. The DNA of the CDR3 is TGTGCCACCAGCAGAGGGACAGGGGGGGACAATGAAAAACTGTTTTTT. It is translated as CATSRGTGGDNEKLFF.

The chain joins TRBV18 to TRBJ2-2; D may be TRBD2 (6 bases). The CDR3 consists of 16 residues. The ends were cut back, 0 bases at V and 7 bases at J, with 15 bases in the middle. The germline gives CDR1 KGHSH, CDR2 LQKENI. In nucleotides, the CDR3 is TGTGCCAGCTCACCACCGGTCTCGGGACTCGGCGGGGAGCTGTTTTTT. Translated, it gives CASSPPVSGLGGELFF.

Ten or more counts support this clonotype. CDR3 protein: CASSLGSSLNTEAFF. In nucleotides, the CDR3 is TGTGCCAGCAGCTTGGGGTCCAGCTTGAACACTGAAGCTTTCTTT. J is TRBJ1-1 and V is TRBV5-5; D gene ambiguous. This CDR3 region has 15 residues. V lost 0 bases, J lost 0 bases, and 9 bases lay in between. CDR1 is SGHKS, CDR2 YYEKEE, per germline (reference sequence).

This chain links TRBV25-1 with TRBJ1-2; D is unresolved. Germline V lookup: CDR1 MGHDK, CDR2 SYGVNS. This CDR3 contains 14 residues. V was trimmed by 2 bases and J by 10 bases, leaving 17 bases between them. CDR3 region: CASSEAGGSLAYTF. CDR3 DNA: TGTGCCAGCAGTGAAGCAGGAGGGTCATTGGCCTACACCTTC.

The chain is built from TRBV7-2 and TRBJ2-4; tentative D call: TRBD2 (5 bases). Trimming pared 2 bases from V and 6 bases from J, leaving 11 bases between. The CDR3 has 14 residues. Germline V lookup: CDR1 SGHTA, CDR2 FQGNSA. The CDR3 DNA sequence: TGTGCCAGCAGCTTATCGGGGTCGGGAAACATTCAGTACTTC. The encoded protein is CASSLSGSGNIQYF.

This clonotype has ten or more counts. V usage is TRBV5-8 and J usage is TRBJ1-1, with 7 bases fitting TRBD1. The V and J ends lost 0 bases and 5 bases, in that order; junction bases with no gene match: 7. CDR1 is SGHTS and CDR2 is YDEGEE in the germline V gene. CDR3 length: 15 amino acids. The CDR3 is CASSLEAGGRTEAFF. As DNA, the CDR3 is TGTGCCAGCAGCTTGGAAGCAGGGGGTAGGACTGAAGCTTTCTTT.

The chain employs TRBV15 and TRBJ2-7, with D unclear. Between the trimmed V and J ends, which lost 1 base and 2 bases, there was a span of 9 bases. Germline lookup yields CDR1 LNHNV and CDR2 YYDKDF (reference sequence). This CDR3 region has 14 residues. The CDR3 nucleotides read TGTGCCACCAGCAGAGTGGACGCGACCTACGAGCAGTACTTC. This gives the protein CATSRVDATYEQYF.